One and the same sample provided the 10 T cell receptor beta chains below, sequenced in a study of blood T cells in healthy people across ages. With a J-beta primer mix and a sample-barcoded 5' primer, a second PCR ran about 7 to 12 cycles. TCRdb reanalysed the 5' RACE reads using MiXCR and keeps one entry per CDR3 protein. The table records 650,000 to 700,000 distinct CDR3 sequences, around 50% of them present only once. The source material was blood. These TCRs come from a woman aged 80 or over in good health.

This sequence joins TRBV12-3 or TRBV12-4 and TRBJ2-5, with 10 bases identical to TRBD1. The CDR3 consists of 14 residues. V lost 10 bases to trimming and J lost 11 bases; unmatched junction nucleotides: 16. CDR3 DNA: TGTGCCATCGCCGGGACAGGGGTAAGCAATGAGCAGTACTTC. It codes for CAIAGTGVSNEQYF.

This rearrangement joins TRBV6-6 to TRBJ2-3; D possibly corresponds to TRBD1 (6 bases). Trimming took 7 bases from V and 2 from J, leaving 16 bases between them. The CDR3 length is 15 residues. Looked up from germline, CDR1 is MNHNY and CDR2 is SVGAGI (reference sequence). The CDR3 region is CASNKDRSFTDTQYF. The CDR3 DNA is TGTGCCAGCAACAAAGACAGGTCGTTCACAGATACGCAGTATTTT.

The table lists this clonotype with many counts. The chain carries TRBV20-1 and TRBJ2-7; D may be TRBD1 (5 bases). The CDR3 is 10 residues long. Trimming left V 7 bases short and J 3 bases short, with 7 bases between. Per germline, CDR1 DFQATT and CDR2 SNEGSKA (reference sequence). CDR3 residues: CSVQGYEQYF. The CDR3 DNA follows: TGCAGTGTTCAGGGCTACGAGCAGTACTTC.

The chain carries TRBV20-1 and TRBJ2-2; 9 bases agree with TRBD1. V lost 0 bases to trimming and J lost 2 bases; unmatched junction nucleotides: 7. Per the germline V gene, CDR1 is DFQATT and CDR2 is SNEGSKA (reference sequence). The length of the CDR3 is 17 residues. CDR3 amino acids: CSARDPYRGHNTGELFF. The CDR3 coding sequence is TGCAGTGCTAGAGACCCATACAGGGGGCACAACACCGGGGAGCTGTTTTTT.

The chain couples TRBV7-3 to TRBJ2-7; 8 positions match TRBD2. The V gene end was trimmed by 5 bases and the J gene end by 3 bases; junction bases not matched to a gene: 6. This CDR3 contains 14 residues. The germline V gene encodes CDR1 SGHTA and CDR2 FQGTGA. The CDR3 loop is CASSRLAGHYEQYF. The CDR3 nucleotides read TGTGCCAGCAGCCGGCTAGCGGGCCACTACGAGCAGTACTTC.

CDR3 nucleotide sequence: TGTGCCAGCAGCACCACAGGGACTAATGAAGCTTTCTTT. Residues: CASSTTGTNEAFF. This sequence joins TRBV7-8 and TRBJ1-1, with TRBD1 as a possible D gene (6 bases). Trimming left V 5 bases short and J 7 bases short, with 14 bases between. This CDR3 contains 13 residues. The germline V gene encodes CDR1 SGHVS and CDR2 FQNEAQ.

J is TRBJ2-3 and V is TRBV27, with a weak D call TRBD1 (5 bases). With the DNA end fitting TRBJ1-5 better, the J assignment may be wrong. This CDR3 contains 11 residues. Germline V gene sequence: CDR1 MNHEY, CDR2 SMNVEV (reference sequence). The CDR3: CASGAGQPQHF. CDR3 DNA sequence: TGTGCCAGCGGGGCGGGGCAGCCCCAGCATTTT.

The J gene is TRBJ1-4, the V gene TRBV12-3 or TRBV12-4, with D uncertain. The CDR3 contains 15 residues. Trimming removed 8 bases at V and 0 bases at J, with 13 bases between. CDR3 DNA: TGTGCCAGCCAACGCGACGGGGCAACTAATGAAAAACTGTTTTTT. Amino acid sequence: CASQRDGATNEKLFF.

This clonotype was detected ten times or more. The chain links TRBV2 to TRBJ2-3, with 7 bases fitting TRBD2. The CDR3 totals 14 residues. V shed 7 bases and J 5 bases; nucleotides not matched to a gene: 9. CDR1 is SNHLY and CDR2 is FYNNEI in the germline V gene. CDR3 nucleotides: TGTGCCAGCAAGCGCGGGAGTGGCGGAGATACGCAGTATTTT. Its translation is CASKRGSGGDTQYF.

This chain uses TRBV12-3 or TRBV12-4 with TRBJ1-1; 7 positions agree with TRBD1. The CDR3 covers 14 residues. V shed 2 bases, J shed 4 bases, and the junction held 4 bases outside the gene matches. The CDR3 bases are TGTGCCAGCAGTTTACGTCAGGGGGGCACTGAAGCTTTCTTT. Amino acid sequence: CASSLRQGGTEAFF.